Shown below are 28 T cell receptor beta chains from a single sample sequenced in a study of tumor T cells in aggressive B-cell lymphoma. TCRdb's copy holds only in-frame clones and misses some; the assay was immunoSEQ multiplex PCR. The sample includes around 2,400 clones, roughly 87% seen only once; the top ten take about 2.6%. The source material was tumor tissue. All receptors derive from an adult with diffuse large B cell lymphoma.

V usage is TRBV9 and J usage is TRBJ2-7, with 11 bases matching TRBD2. The CDR3 totals 14 residues. J lost 5 bases, V lost 3 bases, and 4 bases had no gene match. The germline CDR1 and CDR2 sequences are SGDLS and YYNGEE. Written as DNA, the CDR3 is TGTGCCAGCAGCGGCTTGACTAGCGGGGACGAGCAGTACTTC. This encodes CASSGLTSGDEQYF.

The V call is TRBV19, the J call TRBJ2-3; D is unclear. CDR3 size: 15 residues. CDR1 and CDR2 from the germline V gene are LNHDA and SQIVND (reference sequence). Deletions cut 3 bases from V and 0 bases from J, with 10 bases between. The CDR3 DNA reads TGTGCCAGTAGTATCGCGGATCTTAGCACAGATACGCAGTATTTT. This codes for CASSIADLSTDTQYF.

The genes are TRBV7-9 and TRBJ1-4; D remains ambiguous. Per the germline V gene, CDR1 is SEHNR and CDR2 is FQNEAQ (reference sequence). CDR3 length: 11 amino acids. Trimming removed 4 bases from V and 8 bases from J, with 5 bases in between. The CDR3 DNA follows: TGTGCCAGCAGCTCTGTAGAAAAACTGTTTTTT. Its protein is CASSSVEKLFF. The full variable domain, its missing parts supplied by reference TRBV7-9 and TRBJ1-4, is DTGVSQNPRHKITKRGQNVTFRCDPISEHNRLYWYRQTLGQGPEFLTYFQNEAQLEKSRLLSDRFSAERPKGSFSTLEIQRTEQGDSAMYLCASSSVEKLFFGSGTQLSVL.

The rearrangement joins TRBV5-1 to TRBJ2-5, with 10 bases fitting TRBD2. CDR3 length equals 15 residues. CDR1 and CDR2 (germline): SGHRS, YFSETQ. V shed 0 bases, J shed 5 bases, and the junction held 4 bases outside the gene matches. The CDR3 nucleotides are TGCGCCAGCAGCTTGGAAGGACTAGCGGAGGAGACCCAGTACTTC. Residues: CASSLEGLAEETQYF. Together with reference TRBV5-1 and TRBJ2-5, the CDR3 gives the full variable domain: KAGVTQTPRYLIKTRGQQVTLSCSPISGHRSVSWYQQTPGQGLQFLFEYFSETQRNKGNFPGRFSGRQFSNSRSEMNVSTLELGDSALYLCASSLEGLAEETQYFGPGTRLLVL.

Comment on this clone: One junction end does not reproduce the germline sequence, and a read error may be involved. The chain couples TRBV2 to TRBJ2-7, with a tentative D call TRBD1 (5 bases). CDR3 size: 14 residues. Germline V gives CDR1 SNHLY, CDR2 FYNNEI. The CDR3 DNA reads as TGTGCCAGCATCCCAGGGCCCTACTCCTACGAGCAGTATTTC. Protein product: CASIPGPYSYEQYF. Variable domain in full (rest from reference TRBV2 and TRBJ2-7): EPEVTQTPSHQVTQMGQEVILRCVPISNHLYFYWYRQILGQKVEFLVSFYNNEISEKSEIFDDQFSVERPDGSNFTLKIRSTKLEDSAMYFCASIPGPYSYEQYFGPGTRLTVT.

The chain carries TRBV5-6 and TRBJ2-5; no definite D call. The V gene's germline CDR1 is SGHDT and CDR2 YYEEEE. CDR3 size: 13 residues. Trimming took off 0 bases at V and 4 bases at J, with 7 bases between the two ends. The CDR3 DNA reads TGTGCCAGCAGCTTGGGAGTCCCAGAGACCCAGTACTTC. It translates to CASSLGVPETQYF.

The chain couples TRBV4-3 to TRBJ2-3, with no clear D. Looked up from germline, CDR1 is LGHNA and CDR2 is YSLEER. This CDR3 spans 13 amino acids. Trimming pared 1 base from V and 2 bases from J, leaving 4 bases between. The CDR3 reads CASSQVITDTQYF. In nucleotides, the CDR3 is TGCGCCAGCAGCCAAGTAATCACAGATACGCAGTATTTT.

The chain recombines TRBV15 with TRBJ2-7, with D maybe TRBD2 (5 bases). Germline V gene lookup returns CDR1 LNHNV and CDR2 YYDKDF (reference sequence). CDR3 length equals 13 residues. Trimming cost V 3 bases and J 5 bases, with 11 bases left between them. The CDR3, as DNA: TGTGCCACCAGCAGCGAGGGCCTAAACGAGCAGTACTTC. It specifies CATSSEGLNEQYF.

This clone was picked up one time. The genes are TRBV6-5 and TRBJ2-7; TRBD1 aligns across 10 bases. In germline, CDR1 is MNHEY, CDR2 SVGAGI. The CDR3 totals 15 residues. The V and J ends lost 5 bases and 5 bases, in that order; junction bases with no gene match: 9. CDR3 DNA: TGTGCCAGCAGTATCCTTTGGGACAGGGGTCACGAGCAGTACTTC. Its protein is CASSILWDRGHEQYF.

This chain links TRBV27 with TRBJ1-1; TRBD1 matches at 8 bases. The V gene end was trimmed by 5 bases and the J gene end by 6 bases; junction bases not matched to a gene: 5. Germline CDR1 is MNHEY and CDR2 is SMNVEV (reference sequence). The CDR3 sequence is 13 residues long. CDR3 bases: TGTGCCAGCAGTCCGGGGACAGGCTCTGAAGCTTTCTTT. Residues: CASSPGTGSEAFF.

This chain connects TRBV7-7 to TRBJ2-5, with TRBD2 identical over 12 bases. V shed 5 bases and J 5 bases; nucleotides not matched to a gene: 3. Per the germline V gene, CDR1 is SSHAT and CDR2 is FNYEAQ (reference sequence). This CDR3 is 14 amino acids long. This CDR3 reads CASSEGTSGETQYF. The CDR3 DNA reads TGTGCCAGCAGCGAAGGGACTAGCGGGGAGACCCAGTACTTC. Variable domain in full (rest from reference TRBV7-7 and TRBJ2-5): GAGVSQSPRYKVTKRGQDVTLRCDPISSHATLYWYQQALGQGPEFLTYFNYEAQPDKSGLPSDRFSAERPEGSISTLTIQRTEQRDSAMYRCASSEGTSGETQYFGPGTRLLVL.

This chain links TRBV19 with TRBJ2-7; TRBD1 agrees at 10 bases. The CDR3 length is 16 residues. Germline V gene sequence: CDR1 LNHDA, CDR2 SQIVND (reference sequence). The junction had 9 bases not matched to a gene; V was cut back by 3 bases and J by 4 bases. The CDR3 coding sequence is TGTGCCAGTAGTATGGGCCCTCGGGACAGGGGTTACGAGCAGTACTTC. Its protein product is CASSMGPRDRGYEQYF.

This clone was detected only a few times. The chain recombines TRBV30 with TRBJ1-1; TRBD1 aligns across 8 bases. The junction had 5 bases not matched to a gene; V was cut back by 1 base and J by 7 bases. Per the germline V gene, CDR1 is GTSNPN and CDR2 is SVGIG (reference sequence). The CDR3 consists of 13 residues. Here the CDR3 DNA reads TGTGCCTGGAGTGGGGAACAGGGGGATGAAGCTTTCTTT. The encoded protein is CAWSGEQGDEAFF.

This clone was observed a single time. The rearrangement links TRBV5-4 to TRBJ1-2, with unresolved D. V dropped 0 bases and J dropped 8 bases, with 11 bases sitting between them. CDR1 is SGHNT and CDR2 is YYREEE in the germline V gene (reference sequence). The CDR3 covers 13 residues. CDR3 nucleotide sequence: TGTGCCAGCAGCTTGGGCGGGTCGTGGGGCTACACCTTC. Amino acids: CASSLGGSWGYTF.

This clone appeared a single time. CDR3 in amino acids: CASSLTGGHYEQYF. The CDR3 region has the DNA TGTGCCAGCAGCTTAACCGGAGGCCACTACGAGCAGTACTTC. The chain links TRBV7-9 to TRBJ2-7, with a tentative D call TRBD2 (5 bases). CDR1 is SEHNR, CDR2 FQNEAQ, per germline (reference sequence). CDR3 length: 14 amino acids. V shed 2 bases and J shed 3 bases, with 11 bases lying between them.

The chain combines TRBV7-2 with TRBJ2-3, with D maybe TRBD1 (5 bases). The CDR3 length is 16 residues. Germline V CDR1 and CDR2: SGHTA, FQGNSA. V lost 1 base and J lost 4, with 15 bases in between. CDR3 DNA: TGTGCCAGCAGCTTAGACGCAGGGATGATCGCAGATACGCAGTATTTT. Translated, it gives CASSLDAGMIADTQYF.

This chain uses TRBV19 with TRBJ2-5; TRBD2 is a possible D gene (6 bases). Trimming stripped 6 bases from V and 4 bases from J, with 18 bases between. Per germline, CDR1 LNHDA and CDR2 SQIVND (reference sequence). CDR3 length: 15 residues. CDR3 residues: CASRKSVTSPETQYF. DNA for the CDR3: TGTGCCAGTAGAAAATCCGTGACTAGTCCAGAGACCCAGTACTTC.

The rearrangement joins TRBV6-5 to TRBJ1-4, with D possibly TRBD1 on 6 matching bases. V was trimmed by 4 bases and J by 8 bases, leaving 14 bases between them. Germline assignment: CDR1 MNHEY and CDR2 SVGAGI. The CDR3 loop spans 14 amino acids. CDR3 bases: TGTGCCAGCAGTTCACAGGGTAAACACGAAAAACTGTTTTTT. It is translated as CASSSQGKHEKLFF.

The chain has TRBV28 and TRBJ1-2; no reliable D call. In germline, CDR1 is MDHEN, CDR2 SYDVKM. Trimming shortened V by 6 bases and J by 5 bases, and 13 bases separated the two germline ends. This CDR3 is 13 amino acids long. The CDR3 is CASRIGNLYGYTF. The DNA for the CDR3 is TGTGCCAGCAGGATCGGGAATCTATATGGCTACACCTTC.

The chain carries TRBV5-1 and TRBJ1-4; 7 bases are a match to TRBD1. This CDR3 contains 14 residues. Unmatched junction bases numbered 4, after V lost 5 bases and J lost 3 bases. CDR1 is SGHRS, CDR2 YFSETQ, per germline. The CDR3 here is CASSRDSSNEKLFF. CDR3 bases: TGCGCCAGCAGTCGGGACAGCTCTAATGAAAAACTGTTTTTT.

The J gene is TRBJ1-2, the V gene TRBV4-1, with D possibly being TRBD1 (5 bases). The CDR3 covers 14 residues. CDR1 is MGHRA, CDR2 YSYEKL, per germline. Trimming stripped 0 bases from V and 3 bases from J, with 8 bases between. The CDR3 here is CASSQDPGDYGYTF. The CDR3, as DNA: TGCGCCAGCAGCCAAGATCCGGGGGACTATGGCTACACCTTC.

This sequence joins TRBV5-1 and TRBJ1-1, with a tentative D call TRBD1 (5 bases). Germline CDR1 SGHRS, CDR2 YFSETQ. The CDR3 is 15 residues long. V was cut by 4 bases and J by 1 base, with 14 bases left in between. The CDR3 bases are TGCGCCAGCAGCCCCCTCTTGGACAAGAACACTGAAGCTTTCTTT. The encoded protein is CASSPLLDKNTEAFF. The full variable domain, with the rest looked up from reference TRBV5-1 and TRBJ1-1, is KAGVTQTPRYLIKTRGQQVTLSCSPISGHRSVSWYQQTPGQGLQFLFEYFSETQRNKGNFPGRFSGRQFSNSRSEMNVSTLELGDSALYLCASSPLLDKNTEAFFGQGTRLTVV.

This chain uses TRBV7-2 with TRBJ2-1, with no clear D. CDR1 and CDR2 (germline): SGHTA, FQGNSA. This CDR3 has 12 amino acids. Deletions cut 2 bases from V and 7 bases from J, with 6 bases between. This CDR3 reads CASSLSQNEQFF. The CDR3 DNA is TGTGCCAGCAGCTTATCCCAAAATGAGCAGTTCTTC. Full variable domain (remainder filled in from reference TRBV7-2 and TRBJ2-1): GAGVSQSPSNKVTEKGKDVELRCDPISGHTALYWYRQSLGQGLEFLIYFQGNSAPDKSGLPSDRFSAERTGGSVSTLTIQRTQQEDSAVYLCASSLSQNEQFFGPGTRLTVL.

The chain couples TRBV19 to TRBJ1-1; possible D gene TRBD1, 6 bases. Germline V lookup: CDR1 LNHDA, CDR2 SQIVND (reference sequence). The V gene lost 1 base and the J gene lost 4 bases, with 13 bases spanning the gap. The CDR3 contains 15 residues. The CDR3 is CASSIGAGGPTEAFF. Written as DNA, the CDR3 is TGTGCCAGTAGTATAGGGGCCGGGGGGCCCACTGAAGCTTTCTTT.

V is TRBV5-6 and J is TRBJ2-3, with a possible D match to TRBD2 (6 bases). Germline lookup yields CDR1 SGHDT and CDR2 YYEEEE. This CDR3 comprises 14 residues. The germline V and J ends were trimmed by 0 bases and 6 bases, with 11 bases remaining between them. CDR3 sequence (DNA): TGTGCCAGCAGCTTGGGTGGGACTCATGATACGCAGTATTTT. Its protein product is CASSLGGTHDTQYF.

The CDR3 DNA reads as TGTGCCAGCAGCTTACGGACTAGCGGGAGAACCACCGGGGAGCTGTTTTTT. It translates to CASSLRTSGRTTGELFF. The chain employs TRBV14 and TRBJ2-2; 13 bases map to TRBD2. The V gene end was trimmed by 5 bases and the J gene end by 4 bases; junction bases not matched to a gene: 7. Germline CDR1 reads SGHDN; CDR2 reads FVKESK. The CDR3 has 17 amino acids.

The chain uses TRBV28 and TRBJ1-4; tentative D call: TRBD1 (6 bases). V gave up 2 bases and J gave up 4 bases, with 8 bases separating them. The CDR3 has 14 residues. Germline lookup yields CDR1 MDHEN and CDR2 SYDVKM. In DNA form, the CDR3 reads TGTGCCAGCAGTTTACCAGGGGTTAATGAAAAACTGTTTTTT. Its protein product is CASSLPGVNEKLFF.

This chain links TRBV7-6 with TRBJ1-1; 7 nucleotides align to TRBD1. J was trimmed by 1 base and V by 2 bases; bases with no gene match: 4. The CDR3 loop spans 15 amino acids. Per the germline V gene, CDR1 is SGHVS and CDR2 is FNYEAQ. The CDR3 region is CASSLFTGANTEAFF. CDR3 DNA: TGTGCCAGCAGCTTATTTACAGGGGCGAACACTGAAGCTTTCTTT.